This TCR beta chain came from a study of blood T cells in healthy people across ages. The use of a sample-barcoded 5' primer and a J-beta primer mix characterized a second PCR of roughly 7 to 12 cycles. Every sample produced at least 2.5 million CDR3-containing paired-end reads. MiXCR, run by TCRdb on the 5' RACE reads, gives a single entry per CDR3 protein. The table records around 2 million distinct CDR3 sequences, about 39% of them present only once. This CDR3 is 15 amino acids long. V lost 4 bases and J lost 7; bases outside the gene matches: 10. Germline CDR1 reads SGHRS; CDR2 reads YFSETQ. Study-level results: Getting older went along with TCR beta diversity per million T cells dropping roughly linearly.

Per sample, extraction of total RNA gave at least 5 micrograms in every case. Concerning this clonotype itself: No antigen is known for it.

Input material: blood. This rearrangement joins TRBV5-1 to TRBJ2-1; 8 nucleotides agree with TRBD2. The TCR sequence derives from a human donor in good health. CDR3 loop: CASSPLSGGDNEQFF. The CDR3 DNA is TGCGCCAGCAGCCCCCTAAGCGGGGGAGATAATGAGCAGTTCTTC.